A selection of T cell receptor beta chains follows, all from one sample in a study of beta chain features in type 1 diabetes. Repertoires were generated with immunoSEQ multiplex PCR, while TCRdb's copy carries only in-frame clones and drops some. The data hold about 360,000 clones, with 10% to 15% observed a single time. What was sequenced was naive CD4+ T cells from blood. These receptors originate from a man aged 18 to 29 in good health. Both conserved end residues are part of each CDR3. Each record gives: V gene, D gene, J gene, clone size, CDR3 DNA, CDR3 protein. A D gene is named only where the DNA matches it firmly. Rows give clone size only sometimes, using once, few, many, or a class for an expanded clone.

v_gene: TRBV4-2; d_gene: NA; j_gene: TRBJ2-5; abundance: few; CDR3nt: TGTGCCAGCAGCCAAGGCCCAGCGGGTCTTCAAGAGACCCAGTACTTC; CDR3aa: CASSQGPAGLQETQYF
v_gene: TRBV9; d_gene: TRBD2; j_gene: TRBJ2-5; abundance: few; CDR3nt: TGTGCCAGCAGCGCTAGCGGGGGGTTCCAAGAGACCCAGTACTTC; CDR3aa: CASSASGGFQETQYF
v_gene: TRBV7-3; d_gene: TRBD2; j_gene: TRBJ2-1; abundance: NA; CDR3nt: TGTGCCAGCAGCTCGGGACTAGCGGGGGGGCCCGGGCAGTTCTTC; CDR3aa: CASSSGLAGGPGQFF
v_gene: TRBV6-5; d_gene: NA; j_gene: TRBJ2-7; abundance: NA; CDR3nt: TGTGCCAGCAATCCCGGACATGGCGGGGTCTACGAGCAGTACTTC; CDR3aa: CASNPGHGGVYEQYF
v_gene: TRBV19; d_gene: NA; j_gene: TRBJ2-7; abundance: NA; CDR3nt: TGTGCCAGTAGTATAGACGGTGGCGGGTACGAGCAGTACTTC; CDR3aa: CASSIDGGGYEQYF
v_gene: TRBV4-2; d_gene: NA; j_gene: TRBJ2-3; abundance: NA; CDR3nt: TGTGCCAGCAGCCCAGAGGTGCGGGCGTCAGATACGCAGTATTTT; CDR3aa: CASSPEVRASDTQYF
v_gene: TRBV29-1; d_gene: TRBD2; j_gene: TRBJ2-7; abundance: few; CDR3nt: TGCAGCGTTGGGCTAGCGGGATCCTACGAGCAGTACTTC; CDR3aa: CSVGLAGSYEQYF
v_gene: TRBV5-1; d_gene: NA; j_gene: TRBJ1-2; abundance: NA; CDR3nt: TGCGCCAGCAGCTTGTGGGCAGGCTATGGCTACACCTTC; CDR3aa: CASSLWAGYGYTF
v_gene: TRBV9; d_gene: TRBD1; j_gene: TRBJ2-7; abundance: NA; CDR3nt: TGTGCCAGCAGCGTAGCTGTGACAGGGGTATGGAACGAGCAGTACTTC; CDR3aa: CASSVAVTGVWNEQYF
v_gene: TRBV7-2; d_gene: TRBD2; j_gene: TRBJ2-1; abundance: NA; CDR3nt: TGTGCCAGCAGAGGTCCGGGACTAGCGGGGGGGTACAATGAGCAGTTCTTC; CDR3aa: CASRGPGLAGGYNEQFF
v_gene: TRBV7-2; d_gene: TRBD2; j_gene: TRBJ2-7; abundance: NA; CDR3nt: TGTGCCAGCAGCTTAAACCCAGCGGGGGCTTTCTACGAGCAGTACTTC; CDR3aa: CASSLNPAGAFYEQYF
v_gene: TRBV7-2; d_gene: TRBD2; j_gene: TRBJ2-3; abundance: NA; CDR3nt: TGTGCCAGCTCAACGGGGGGTTCAGATACGCAGTATTTT; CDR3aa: CASSTGGSDTQYF
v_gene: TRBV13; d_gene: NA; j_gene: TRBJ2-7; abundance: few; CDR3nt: TGTGCCAGCATGGGGCTAGCGAGGTCCTACGAGCAGTACTTC; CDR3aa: CASMGLARSYEQYF
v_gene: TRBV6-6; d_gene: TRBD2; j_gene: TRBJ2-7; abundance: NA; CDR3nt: TGTGCCAGCAACCGACTAGCGTTCTACGAGCAGTACTTC; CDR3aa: CASNRLAFYEQYF
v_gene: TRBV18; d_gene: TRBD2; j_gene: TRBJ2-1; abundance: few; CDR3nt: TGTGCCAGCTCAGTAATAGCGGGGGCCAACAATGAGCAGTTCTTC; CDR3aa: CASSVIAGANNEQFF
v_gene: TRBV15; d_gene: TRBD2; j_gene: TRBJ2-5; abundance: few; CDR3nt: TGTGCCACCAGCACGGTAGCGGGGGGCTCAGAGACCCAGTACTTC; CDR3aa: CATSTVAGGSETQYF
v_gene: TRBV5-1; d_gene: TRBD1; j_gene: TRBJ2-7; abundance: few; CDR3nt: TGCGCCAGCAGCTTAGCACAGGGGGCCTCCTACGAGCAGTACTTC; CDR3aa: CASSLAQGASYEQYF